These 11 T cell receptor beta chains share one sample of origin, sequenced in a study of cytomegalovirus exposure and HLA in healthy donors. 60 Vbeta and 13 Jbeta primers were used in PCR. TCRdb's copy holds only in-frame clones and misses some; the assay was immunoSEQ multiplex PCR. Of about 160,000 clones in the sample, roughly 80% were seen once. The sequenced sample was PBMCs. The origin of the receptors is a female donor in good health and CMV-seronegative.

The rearrangement links TRBV29-1 to TRBJ1-2; the match to TRBD1 covers 7 bases. V lost 5 bases and J lost 0; bases outside the gene matches: 6. CDR3 length equals 14 residues. CDR1 is SQVTM, CDR2 ANQGSEA, per germline. The chain's CDR3 is CSVRSQGANYGYTF. The CDR3 DNA reads as TGCAGCGTTCGGAGTCAGGGGGCTAACTATGGCTACACCTTC.

This rearrangement joins TRBV19 to TRBJ1-5; 7 bases match TRBD1. V lost 5 bases, J lost 4 bases, and 2 bases stayed unmatched. The CDR3 is 13 residues long. Germline-derived CDR1 and CDR2 are LNHDA and SQIVND (reference sequence). The CDR3 DNA follows: TGTGCCAGTAGTCTGGGACAGAATCAGCCCCAGCATTTT. Protein: CASSLGQNQPQHF.

The gene calls are TRBV19 and TRBJ2-7; TRBD2 matches at 9 bases. Germline assignment: CDR1 LNHDA and CDR2 SQIVND (reference sequence). V dropped 7 bases and J dropped 1; count of bases not matched to a gene: 8. CDR3 length: 15 amino acids. The CDR3 DNA reads TGTGCCAGTACTGTCGCGGGAGGGCCTTCCTACGAGCAGTACTTC. Translating it yields CASTVAGGPSYEQYF.

This sequence joins TRBV4-1 and TRBJ2-7; D remains ambiguous. The CDR3 length is 15 residues. Germline CDR1 is MGHRA and CDR2 is YSYEKL. V was pared by 0 bases and J by 0 bases, with 9 bases between. CDR3 sequence reads: CASSQERGSSYEQYF. Written as DNA, the CDR3 is TGCGCCAGCAGCCAAGAACGCGGTTCCTCCTACGAGCAGTACTTC.

J is TRBJ1-1 and V is TRBV9; the D is unclear. V gave up 1 base and J gave up 2 bases, with 6 bases separating them. The CDR3 is 13 residues long. CDR1 SGDLS and CDR2 YYNGEE come from the germline V gene. The CDR3 here is CASSVTQNTEAFF. The CDR3 DNA reads as TGTGCCAGCAGCGTAACTCAAAACACTGAAGCTTTCTTT.

This clone was counted only a few times. The J gene is TRBJ2-3, the V gene TRBV5-1, with D unclear. The CDR3 is 13 residues long. Per germline, CDR1 SGHRS and CDR2 YFSETQ. Deletions cut 0 bases from V and 2 bases from J, with 4 bases between. The CDR3 DNA sequence: TGCGCCAGCAGCTTGGACTACACAGATACGCAGTATTTT. Translated: CASSLDYTDTQYF.

This chain joins TRBV2 and TRBJ2-5, with 9 bases identical to TRBD2. Trimming removed 4 bases from V and 5 bases from J; junction bases left unmatched: 5. The CDR3 contains 14 residues. The germline CDR1 and CDR2 sequences are SNHLY and FYNNEI. CDR3 sequence: CASSGAGGPETQYF. The CDR3 region has the DNA TGTGCCAGCAGTGGGGCGGGGGGGCCGGAGACCCAGTACTTC.

This chain's CDR3 is CASSLQGSNQPQHF. For the CDR3, the DNA is TGTGCCAGCAGCCTACAGGGGTCGAATCAGCCCCAGCATTTT. V gene TRBV7-2 combines with J gene TRBJ1-5; 7 positions match TRBD1. V was clipped by 5 bases and J by 4 bases; unmatched bases: 5. From germline, CDR1 is SGHTA and CDR2 FQGNSA. The CDR3 is 14 amino acids.

Concerning this clone: At the DNA level, this CDR3 is encoded by other sequences in the same sample as well. The rearrangement joins TRBV7-9 to TRBJ1-3; D is undetermined. The ends were cut back, 5 bases at V and 7 bases at J, with 12 bases in the middle. CDR1 and CDR2 (germline): SEHNR, FQNEAQ (reference sequence). CDR3 length: 13 residues. CDR3 amino acids: CASSERAGNTIYF. CDR3 nucleotide sequence: TGTGCCAGCAGCGAAAGGGCGGGGAACACCATATATTTT.

This sequence joins TRBV10-3 and TRBJ1-2; 8 bases line up with TRBD1. V lost 0 bases, J lost 3 bases, and 6 bases stayed unmatched. The CDR3 has 16 residues. Germline CDR1 and CDR2: ENHRY and SYGVKD. In DNA form, the CDR3 reads TGTGCCATCAGTGAGTCGAGGACAGGGACCGACTATGGCTACACCTTC. It translates to CAISESRTGTDYGYTF.

CDR3 loop: CASSPQLRGNQPQHF. CDR3 coding DNA: TGTGCCAGTAGTCCCCAGTTGAGGGGCAATCAGCCCCAGCATTTT. The chain is built from TRBV19 and TRBJ1-5; unclear D gene. The germline CDR1 and CDR2 sequences are LNHDA and SQIVND (reference sequence). The length of the CDR3 is 15 residues. V lost 5 bases, J lost 2 bases, and 13 bases lay in between.